What follows is one TCR beta chain and its context. Antigen: not known. These data come from a study of blood T cells in healthy people across ages. Per the germline V gene, CDR1 is MNHNY and CDR2 is SVGAGI (reference sequence). CDR3 length: 14 amino acids. With V trimmed by 5 bases and J by 6 bases, 3 bases remained unmatched. A second PCR of roughly 6 to 12 cycles used a sample-barcoded 5' primer and a J-beta primer mix. MiXCR was run by TCRdb on the 5' RACE reads, yielding one entry per CDR3 protein. This sample has 780,000 or so distinct CDR3 sequences, with roughly 50% found just once. Each sample provided at least 5 micrograms of extracted total RNA. Study-wide points: The diversity estimates, figures obtained from one million T cells, were considered underestimates. Getting older went along with TCR beta diversity per million T cells dropping roughly linearly. Long-lived donors had more naive CD4+ cells and higher diversity than aged donors.

This TCR came from a man older than 75 in good health. Sequencing used blood. This chain joins TRBV6-6 and TRBJ2-1; 11 bases are a match to TRBD2. This CDR3 is CASSKTSGGNEQFF. For the CDR3, the DNA is TGTGCCAGCAGTAAAACTAGCGGGGGCAATGAGCAGTTCTTC.